This T cell receptor (beta chain) was recorded in a study of T cells in localized non-small cell lung cancer. Overall study findings and caveats: Uninvolved adjacent lung had higher T cell clonality than tumor and all other tissues. Appearing in adjacent lung were a median approximately 57 of the top 100 tumor clones. Higher blood T cell density tracked longer overall survival.

Produced via immunoSEQ multiplex PCR; TCRdb's table is partial and in-frame only. The data show over a thousand clones, with about 25% seen just once and around 12% held by the top ten. Atypia-free adjacent lung came from at least 2 cm beyond the tumor margin. This clone turned up a few times. Its antigen remains unknown. The TCR comes from a male donor at least 60 years old with stage I lung adenocarcinoma. The sample consisted of normal lung tissue next to the tumor, taken before any cancer treatment.

CDR3 sequence reads: CAWRPRGQGNNSPLHF. The CDR3 DNA sequence: TGTGCCTGGAGACCCAGGGGACAGGGGAATAATTCACCCCTCCACTTT. The rearrangement links TRBV30 to TRBJ1-6; TRBD1 matches at 10 bases. Trimming cost V 3 bases and J 5 bases; bases outside gene matches: 7. Germline-derived CDR1 and CDR2 are GTSNPN and SVGIG (reference sequence). This CDR3 spans 16 amino acids.